This TCR beta chain is drawn from a study of blood T cells in healthy people across ages. The CDR3 is made up of 16 amino acids, end residues included. From germline, CDR1 is SEHNR and CDR2 FQNEAQ (reference sequence). Primers used in a second PCR of roughly 7 to 11 cycles were a sample-barcoded 5' primer and a J-beta primer mix. A single record per CDR3 protein comes from TCRdb applying MiXCR to the 5' RACE reads. The data show over 1,300,000 distinct CDR3 sequences, with roughly 60% seen just once and roughly 7% held by the top ten. This clonotype was detected once. The CDR3 carries no conserved terminal phenylalanine or tryptophan, so it likely arises from a read error. Because the CDR3's place on the DNA is in doubt, the DNA is left out and the CDR3 is given as listed by TCRdb.

This receptor was obtained from a man between 18 and 29 years old in good health. The sample consisted of blood. This chain links TRBV7-9 with TRBJ1-2; no DNA check was done on the table's D call, TRBD1. CDR3: CASSLKDRGNYGYTFV.